The T cell receptor beta chain described here comes from a study of blood T cell repertoires in COVID-19. Study-level information: The study drew acute and convalescent COVID-19 samples from the United States, Italy and Spain. Sample material is recorded as cDNA or gDNA derived from T cells, B-cell-depleted T cells, or PBMCs.

Original data processing: The authors estimated nucleated cell counts from reference gene primer amplification. Only in-frame clones appear in the TCRdb table, and some are missing; sequencing was by immunoSEQ multiplex PCR. That table gives V, J and clone size, and the DNA gave D and trimming. The sample lists 100,000 to 150,000 clones; 85% to 90% were seen once. CDR3 length: 15 residues. The germline V gene encodes CDR1 MNHNY and CDR2 SVGAGI (reference sequence). Trimming left V 2 bases short and J 6 bases short, with 16 bases between. The sample was peripheral blood. The source is a man older than 75 with active or convalescent COVID-19. The rearrangement joins TRBV6-6 to TRBJ1-2; D remains ambiguous. Here the CDR3 reads CASSYEADGGDGYTF. The CDR3 region has the DNA TGTGCCAGCAGTTACGAAGCAGACGGAGGAGATGGCTACACCTTC.